This T cell receptor beta chain was recovered during a study of T cell responses to AZD1222 COVID-19 vaccine. From germline, CDR1 is SGHNT and CDR2 YYREEE (reference sequence). The CDR3 length is 13 residues. V lost 4 bases, J lost 3 bases, and 10 bases lay in between. Overall study findings and caveats: The peak T cell response came first, and repertoires were sampled only after it.

Clones were sequenced by immunoSEQ multiplex PCR, and TCRdb holds only the in-frame ones, with some missing. The top ten clones hold around 1.8% of a sample with 150,000 or so clones, 91% of them seen once. Turning to this clone: Its specificity is not known.

The gene calls are TRBV5-4 and TRBJ2-5, with D possibly being TRBD2 (6 bases). The source of this sequence is an adult in good health. The sequencing used peripheral blood, collected on day 0 of AZD1222 vaccination. CDR3 sequence: CASSGGGKETQYF. In DNA, the CDR3 is TGTGCCAGCAGCGGTGGGGGGAAAGAGACCCAGTACTTC.